This TCR beta chain was retrieved from a study of CD8+ T cells in alopecia areata. Once RNA had been extracted, it was reverse transcribed into cDNA to act as the sequencing template. Repertoires were generated with immunoSEQ multiplex PCR, while TCRdb's copy carries only in-frame clones and drops some. The profile covers about 210,000 clones, with more than 30% appearing a single time and 0.45% to 0.55% taken by the ten largest. Study conclusions and caveats: Scalp repertoires also include resident alphabeta T cells from normal skin.

Concerning this clone itself: Its antigen is unidentified.

Trimming took 5 bases from V and 1 from J, leaving 14 bases between them. This CDR3 is 16 amino acids long. The germline V gene encodes CDR1 SNHLY and CDR2 FYNNEI. This sample's treatment: oral pan-JAK inhibitor, 5-10 mg twice daily. The clonotype was recovered from a human donor with alopecia areata. The V and J genes are TRBV2 and TRBJ2-2; perhaps TRBD1 as D (5 bases). The source material was CD4+ T cells sorted from blood, sampled at approximately week 31, from a patient treated with tofacitinib. The CDR3 bases are TGTGCCAGCAGTTTTCAGAGGCAGGGGAACACCGGGGAGCTGTTTTTT. Translated: CASSFQRQGNTGELFF.